This TCR beta chain derives from a study of shared clonotypes between healthy human individuals. Profiling relied on immunoSEQ multiplex PCR, and the TCRdb table lists in-frame clones only, not all of them. The profile shows about 600,000 clones, 95% to 98% of them singletons. Unmatched junction bases numbered 8, after V lost 7 bases and J lost 8 bases. This CDR3 contains 13 residues. Germline values: CDR1 MDHEN, CDR2 SYDVKM. What was sequenced was naive CD4+ T cells sorted from blood. Subset of the sample: CD45RA+ positively selected. The V gene is TRBV28, the J gene TRBJ1-2, with 9 bases fitting TRBD1. This TCR came from a woman in her twenties or thirties in good health. In DNA form, the CDR3 reads TGTGCCAGCACCGGGGGGGACAGGGTCGGCTACACCTTC. Amino acids: CASTGGDRVGYTF.